A selection of T cell receptor beta chains follows, all from one sample in a study of regulatory T cells in long-lasting Graves disease. TCRdb re-called the multiplex PCR reads with MiXCR, one entry per CDR3 protein. The sample includes about 240,000 distinct CDR3 sequences, 20% to 25% of them seen just once. Source: peripheral blood mononuclear cells (PBMCs), taken at new diagnosis, from a patient treated with antithyroid drugs. The receptors derive from a female donor with Graves disease. CDR3s include the opening cysteine and the closing phenylalanine or tryptophan. D genes are given only for firm matches. Not all rows give a size; the values are once, few, many and, for expanded clones, a class.

>NA|TRBJ1-6|NA|TRBV5-1
CASSLNGQFNSPLHF
TGCGCCAGCAGCTTAAATGGACAGTTTAATTCACCCCTCCACTTT
>few|TRBJ2-1|NA|TRBV20-1
CSAEGLGGVPNSYNEQFF
TGCAGTGCTGAAGGCCTAGGCGGGGTGCCCAACTCCTACAATGAGCAGTTCTTC
>many|TRBJ1-2|TRBD1|TRBV25-1
CASRDRGGYTF
TGTGCCAGCAGGGACAGGGGTGGCTACACCTTC
>many|TRBJ1-1|NA|TRBV6-1
CASSPVWAAVNTEAFF
TGTGCCAGCAGCCCGGTCTGGGCGGCGGTGAACACTGAAGCTTTCTTT
>many|TRBJ1-3|NA|TRBV9
CASSPRGTSGRNTIYF
TGTGCCAGCAGCCCCCGTGGAACATCGGGGAGAAACACCATATATTTT
>many|TRBJ1-6|NA|TRBV7-2
CASSPTTQNSPLHF
TGTGCCAGCAGCCCAACCACACAAAATTCACCCCTCCACTTT
>few|TRBJ1-6|NA|TRBV20-1
CSARDIGTGTNPPLHF
TGCAGTGCTAGAGATATCGGTACAGGGACGAATCCACCCCTCCACTTT
>few|TRBJ2-1|NA|TRBV12-3/TRBV12-4
CASSPRPTYNEQFF
TGTGCCAGCAGCCCCCGGCCCACCTACAATGAGCAGTTCTTC
>many|TRBJ2-1|NA|TRBV7-9
CASFRANQGYNEQFF
TGTGCCAGCTTCCGGGCAAACCAGGGGTACAATGAGCAGTTCTTC
>many|TRBJ1-2|NA|TRBV7-3
CASSLTLDSGYTF
TGTGCCAGCAGCTTAACGTTGGATTCTGGCTACACCTTC
>many|TRBJ1-6|NA|TRBV5-1
CASSVQGSSYNSPLHF
TGCGCCAGCAGCGTACAGGGTAGCTCCTATAATTCACCCCTCCACTTT
>many|TRBJ2-2|NA|TRBV6-1
CASREGGAGGELFF
TGTGCCAGCAGGGAGGGGGGCGCGGGCGGGGAGCTGTTTTTT
>many|TRBJ2-3|NA|TRBV4-3
CASSQGPYSSTDTQYF
TGCGCCAGCAGCCAAGGTCCTTACTCTAGCACAGATACGCAGTATTTT
>many|TRBJ1-4|TRBD1|TRBV18
CASSTGTGGEKLFF
TGTGCCAGCAGCACCGGGACAGGGGGCGAAAAACTGTTTTTT
>many|TRBJ2-4|TRBD1|TRBV6-2/TRBV6-3
CASNSQGNIQYF
TGTGCCAGCAATTCACAGGGGAACATTCAGTACTTC
>many|TRBJ2-1|NA|TRBV6-1
CASKGWESVPYNEQFF
TGTGCCAGCAAGGGGTGGGAGTCGGTTCCCTACAATGAGCAGTTCTTC
>many|TRBJ1-1|NA|TRBV12-3/TRBV12-4
CASTGGYWNTEAFF
TGTGCCAGCACCGGAGGGTATTGGAATACTGAAGCTTTCTTT
>many|TRBJ2-7|NA|TRBV3-1
CASSQGVERGSYEQYF
TGTGCCAGCAGCCAAGGGGTGGAGAGAGGCTCCTACGAGCAGTACTTC
>NA|TRBJ1-5|TRBD1|TRBV6-2/TRBV6-3
CASSTVPGQGGNQPQHF
TGTGCCAGCAGCACAGTCCCGGGACAGGGTGGCAATCAGCCCCAGCATTTT
>once|TRBJ2-1|TRBD2|TRBV20-1
CSALNDGLAGGYNEQFF
TGCAGTGCTCTCAACGACGGACTAGCGGGAGGGTACAATGAGCAGTTCTTC
>many|TRBJ2-2|NA|TRBV19
CASSIGITGELFF
TGTGCCAGTAGTATAGGAATCACCGGGGAGCTGTTTTTT
>NA|TRBJ2-3|TRBD2|TRBV6-2/TRBV6-3
CASSPRLAGTSTDTQYF
TGTGCCAGCAGTCCACGACTAGCGGGCACGAGCACAGATACGCAGTATTTT
>many|TRBJ2-1|NA|TRBV28
CASSLYLNEQFF
TGTGCCAGCAGTTTATATCTGAATGAGCAGTTCTTC
>many|TRBJ1-1|TRBD1|TRBV7-3
CASSPQGTGALWSPEAFF
TGTGCCAGCAGCCCTCAGGGGACAGGGGCCTTGTGGAGTCCTGAAGCTTTCTTT
>many|TRBJ2-1|NA|TRBV7-2
CASSQSRNNEQFF
TGTGCCAGCAGCCAGTCTAGGAACAATGAGCAGTTCTTC
>many|TRBJ2-7|NA|TRBV30
CAWSVPEGGFYEQYF
TGTGCCTGGAGTGTACCGGAGGGGGGTTTCTACGAGCAGTACTTC
>many|TRBJ2-2|NA|TRBV3-1
CASSQEIQGRGTGELFF
TGTGCCAGCAGCCAAGAAATTCAGGGGAGGGGCACCGGGGAGCTGTTTTTT
>many|TRBJ2-4|NA|TRBV7-8
CASSLRGQGGKNIQYF
TGTGCCAGCAGCTTACGCGGCCAGGGGGGGAAAAACATTCAGTACTTC
>many|TRBJ1-5|NA|TRBV4-1
CASSPQDGGANQPQHF
TGCGCCAGCAGCCCCCAAGATGGGGGGGCCAATCAGCCCCAGCATTTT
>many|TRBJ2-1|NA|TRBV20-1
CSAPTGPYNEQFF
TGCAGTGCCCCGACAGGCCCCTACAATGAGCAGTTCTTC
>many|TRBJ2-3|TRBD1|TRBV7-2
CASSAPGTGNTQYF
TGTGCCAGCAGCGCACCCGGGACAGGGAACACGCAGTATTTT
>many|TRBJ2-1|TRBD2|TRBV5-6
CASSLAPGGGYNEQFF
TGTGCCAGCAGCTTGGCCCCGGGAGGAGGGTACAATGAGCAGTTCTTC
>NA|TRBJ1-4|NA|TRBV6-1
CASSPAGRTEKLFF
TGTGCCAGCAGCCCCGCCGGGCGGACTGAAAAACTGTTTTTT
>NA|TRBJ1-2|TRBD1|TRBV6-1
CASRKFARTGGVGYTF
TGTGCCAGCAGAAAGTTCGCCCGGACAGGGGGTGTCGGCTACACCTTC
>many|TRBJ1-1|TRBD1|TRBV18
CASSPQGQGFGTEAFF
TGTGCCAGCTCACCGCAAGGACAGGGTTTTGGCACTGAAGCTTTCTTT
>few|TRBJ1-5|NA|TRBV6-4
CASSENRDQPQHF
TGTGCCAGCAGTGAAAACAGGGATCAGCCCCAGCATTTT
>many|TRBJ2-3|TRBD2|TRBV28
CASSILAGVVADTQYF
TGTGCCAGCAGTATCCTAGCGGGAGTAGTAGCAGATACGCAGTATTTT
>NA|TRBJ2-4|NA|TRBV29-1
CSVESRNKNIQYF
TGCAGCGTTGAATCCAGGAACAAAAACATTCAGTACTTC
>few|TRBJ1-1|NA|TRBV5-1
CASSHRGGGGEAFF
TGCGCCAGCAGCCACCGGGGGGGGGGAGGCGAAGCTTTCTTT
>many|TRBJ2-7|NA|TRBV12-3/TRBV12-4
CASSNTPTVPSYEQYF
TGTGCCAGCAGTAACACCCCTACTGTTCCCTCCTACGAGCAGTACTTC
>NA|TRBJ2-1|TRBD1|TRBV5-8
CTSSRQGVTYNEQFF
TGTACCAGCAGCAGACAGGGGGTGACCTACAATGAGCAGTTCTTC
>many|TRBJ1-4|NA|TRBV9
CASSVHLGGNEKLFF
TGTGCCAGCAGCGTCCACTTAGGGGGTAATGAAAAACTGTTTTTT
>many|TRBJ2-2|TRBD2|TRBV7-2
CASSSGTSGRVNTGELFF
TGTGCCAGCAGCTCCGGGACTAGCGGGAGGGTGAACACCGGGGAGCTGTTTTTT
>many|TRBJ1-5|NA|TRBV11-2
CASSVRGDKQPQHF
TGTGCCAGCAGCGTCAGGGGTGATAAGCAGCCCCAGCATTTT
>many|TRBJ1-6|NA|TRBV27
CASTGRHNSPLHF
TGTGCCAGCACCGGCCGTCATAATTCACCCCTCCACTTT
>many|TRBJ1-2|TRBD1|TRBV2
CASSEAGGQFDGYTF
TGTGCCAGCAGTGAAGCGGGGGGACAGTTTGATGGCTACACCTTC
>many|TRBJ2-4|TRBD1|TRBV7-9
CASSPGQGTNIQYF
TGTGCCAGCAGCCCAGGACAGGGGACCAACATTCAGTACTTC
>few|TRBJ2-5|TRBD1|TRBV6-5
CASSSQDRGRLETQYF
TGTGCCAGCAGTTCCCAGGACAGGGGGCGGTTGGAGACCCAGTACTTC
>once|TRBJ2-5|NA|TRBV13
CASRPRKEGETQYF
TGTGCCAGCAGACCAAGGAAAGAGGGGGAGACCCAGTACTTC
>many|TRBJ1-5|NA|TRBV20-1
CSASQGFYSNQPQHF
TGCAGTGCATCTCAGGGGTTCTATAGCAATCAGCCCCAGCATTTT
>many|TRBJ1-1|NA|TRBV11-2
CASSLVGTQAFF
TGTGCCAGCAGCTTAGTTGGGACACAAGCTTTCTTT
>NA|TRBJ1-1|NA|TRBV3-1
CASSRHIDKDGAFF
TGTGCCAGCAGCAGACACATCGACAAGGATGGAGCTTTCTTT
>NA|TRBJ2-5|TRBD2|TRBV6-1
CASSAGTSGGIETQYF
TGTGCCAGCAGTGCCGGGACTAGCGGGGGGATTGAGACCCAGTACTTC
>few|TRBJ1-5|NA|TRBV19
CASRWGSKWSNQPQHF
TGTGCCAGTAGGTGGGGGAGTAAGTGGAGCAATCAGCCCCAGCATTTT
>NA|TRBJ2-1|TRBD2|TRBV11-3
CASSFSSGTYNEQFF
TGTGCCAGCAGCTTTTCTAGCGGGACCTACAATGAGCAGTTCTTC